The sequence of this T cell receptor (beta chain) was determined in a study of blood T cell repertoires in COVID-19. Study in general: T cells, B-cell-depleted T cells, or PBMCs provided the cDNA or gDNA that served as material.

Profiled with immunoSEQ multiplex PCR; TCRdb holds only in-frame clones, not every one. The data show 250,000 to 300,000 clones, with about 88% seen just once and around 10% held by the top ten. Followed longitudinally, the Seattle patients had been enrolled during active infection. Per germline, CDR1 SNHLY and CDR2 FYNNEI. The CDR3 contains 15 residues. Between the trimmed V and J ends, which lost 3 bases and 3 bases, there was a span of 15 bases. The clonotype comes from a woman aged 30 to 39 with COVID-19, enrolled during active disease. Input material: peripheral blood. This chain joins TRBV2 and TRBJ2-7, with D possibly TRBD2 on 5 matching bases. The DNA for the CDR3 is TGTGCCAGCAGTGAGCGGGCGGGCCAAATCTACGAGCAGTACTTC. It is translated as CASSERAGQIYEQYF.